This TCR beta chain was identified in a study of shared clonotypes between healthy human individuals. The data were produced by immunoSEQ multiplex PCR, yet TCRdb's version contains in-frame clones alone and is incomplete. Of approximately 590,000 clones in the sample, nearly 97% were seen once. The CDR3 runs 14 residues. Per germline, CDR1 SEHNR and CDR2 FQNEAQ (reference sequence). Trimming removed 0 bases at V and 5 bases at J, with 11 bases between. Naive-designated CD8 cells lacked CD45RO, were positively enriched for CCR7, and omitted terminally differentiated effector memory CD45RA+ cells. Sequencing used naive CD8+ T cells sorted from blood. The receptor comes from a woman between 25 and 40 years old in good health. The V gene is TRBV7-9, the J gene TRBJ2-7; D is unresolved. The CDR3 coding sequence is TGTGCCAGCAGCTTAGCGCCTCCAGTTGACGAGCAGTACTTC. Residues: CASSLAPPVDEQYF.